This record covers a single T cell receptor beta chain. Antigen specificity is unknown. This record comes from a study of shared clonotypes between healthy human individuals. About the research overall: CD8 memory received one plate per donor, CD8 naive two, CD4 memory three and CD4 naive three.

Study-wide points: Blood was the sole source, and tissue repertoires probably differ. Relative to their counterparts shared across all four donors, non-shared clonotypes exhibited diminished generation probabilities.

Terminally differentiated effector memory CD45RA+ cells were left out of the naive CD8 fraction, which was CD45RO-negative and positively selected for CCR7. Genomic DNA of every subset was divided equally among multiple immunoSEQ plates. Libraries were prepared by immunoSEQ multiplex PCR; TCRdb keeps only in-frame clonotypes and omits some of them. This table has millions of clones, 93% appearing once. Looked up from germline, CDR1 is SNHLY and CDR2 is FYNNEI. CDR3 size: 13 residues. V was cut by 4 bases and J by 6 bases, with 10 bases left in between. The receptor was derived from a man between 18 and 35 years old in good health. Some clones in this sample may be carry-over from other donors' samples. V usage is TRBV2 and J usage is TRBJ1-5, with no clear D. Sample: naive CD8+ T cells from PBMCs. CDR3 protein: CASSARAGQPQHF. The CDR3, as DNA: TGTGCCAGCAGTGCGAGGGCAGGTCAGCCCCAGCATTTT. The full variable domain, its missing parts supplied by reference TRBV2 and TRBJ1-5, is EPEVTQTPSHQVTQMGQEVILRCVPISNHLYFYWYRQILGQKVEFLVSFYNNEISEKSEIFDDQFSVERPDGSNFTLKIRSTKLEDSAMYFCASSARAGQPQHFGDGTRLSIL.